The source of this TCR beta chain is a study of regulatory T cells in long-lasting Graves disease. The CDR3 extends over 14 amino acids. In germline, CDR1 is MDHEN, CDR2 SYDVKM. In regard to this clonotype: This likely traces to a read error, being one base from a far larger clone.

Researchers made TCR beta libraries by using iRepertoire HTBI primers and running Arm-PCR on CDR3 regions. One entry per CDR3 protein results from TCRdb running MiXCR on the multiplex PCR reads. The sample contains approximately 250,000 distinct CDR3 sequences, approximately 20% of which appear only once. As to time point: newly diagnosed GD, antithyroid drugs for less than 3 months. PBMC-extracted RNA yielded the TCR library. It was an endocrinology department in Xi'an, China, that provided the patients. This clonotype was obtained from a female donor with Graves disease. Sequenced material: peripheral blood mononuclear cells (PBMCs), taken at new diagnosis, from a patient treated with antithyroid drugs. The V gene is TRBV28, the J gene TRBJ2-5; the D gene is possibly TRBD2 (6 bases). The CDR3 DNA sequence: TGTGCCGGCAGCGATCGGGCGGGAAGAGAGACCCAGTACTTC. Translation gives CAGSDRAGRETQYF.